This paragraph covers one T cell receptor beta chain sequence. The sample originates from a study of blood T cell repertoires in COVID-19. Overall study: Samples came from the United States, Italy and Spain, spanning acute and convalescent COVID-19. T cells, B-cell-depleted T cells, or PBMCs supplied cDNA or gDNA.

This CDR3 comprises 17 residues. V shed 5 bases and J 7 bases; nucleotides not matched to a gene: 16. In germline, CDR1 is SEHNR, CDR2 FQNEAQ (reference sequence). The authors' processing: Researchers report that nucleated cell counts were estimated from reference gene primer amplification. Produced via immunoSEQ multiplex PCR; TCRdb's table is partial and in-frame only. Clone size and V and J calls were adopted from that table, with D and trimming inferred from the DNA. Altogether over 250,000 clones are present, under 90% being singletons, with the ten largest covering 2% to 2.5%. The receptor was isolated from a man aged 45-65 years with acute or convalescent COVID-19. The specimen sequenced was peripheral blood. V gene TRBV7-9 combines with J gene TRBJ2-1; the match to TRBD2 covers 8 bases. Here the CDR3 DNA reads TGTGCCAGCAGCCCGGCCCGGGGGGGGCCGGGTTGGAATGAGCAGTTCTTC. Its protein is CASSPARGGPGWNEQFF.